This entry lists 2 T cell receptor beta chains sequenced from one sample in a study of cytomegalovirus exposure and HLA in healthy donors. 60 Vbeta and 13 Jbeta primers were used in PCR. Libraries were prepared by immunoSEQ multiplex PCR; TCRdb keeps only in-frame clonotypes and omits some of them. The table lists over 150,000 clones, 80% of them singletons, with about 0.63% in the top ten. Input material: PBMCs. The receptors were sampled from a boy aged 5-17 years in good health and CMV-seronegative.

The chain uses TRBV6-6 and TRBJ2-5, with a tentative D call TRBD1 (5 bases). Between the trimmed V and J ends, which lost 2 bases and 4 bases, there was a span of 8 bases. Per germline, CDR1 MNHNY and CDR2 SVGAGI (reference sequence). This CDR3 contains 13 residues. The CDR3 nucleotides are TGTGCCAGCAGTTACGGACAAACAGAGACCCAGTACTTC. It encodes CASSYGQTETQYF.

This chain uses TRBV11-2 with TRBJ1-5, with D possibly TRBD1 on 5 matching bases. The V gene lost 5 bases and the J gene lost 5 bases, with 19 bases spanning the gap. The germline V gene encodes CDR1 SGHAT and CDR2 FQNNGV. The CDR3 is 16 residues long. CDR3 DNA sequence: TGTGCCAGCAGCCCAAGATCCGGGGGTTACGATCAGCCCCAGCATTTT. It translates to CASSPRSGGYDQPQHF.